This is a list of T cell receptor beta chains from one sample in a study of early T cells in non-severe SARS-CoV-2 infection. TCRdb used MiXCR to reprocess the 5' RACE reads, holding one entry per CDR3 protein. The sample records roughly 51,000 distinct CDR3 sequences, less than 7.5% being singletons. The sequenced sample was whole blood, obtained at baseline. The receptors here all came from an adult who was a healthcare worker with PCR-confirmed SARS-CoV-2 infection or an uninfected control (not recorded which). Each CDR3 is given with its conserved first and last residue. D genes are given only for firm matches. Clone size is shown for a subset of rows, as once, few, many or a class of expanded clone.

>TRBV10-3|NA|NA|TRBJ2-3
CAISLAMGTQYF
TGTGCCATCAGCCTAGCGATGGGTACGCAGTATTTT
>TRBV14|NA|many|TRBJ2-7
CASSRSSYEQYF
TGTGCCAGCAGCCGGAGCTCCTACGAGCAGTACTTC
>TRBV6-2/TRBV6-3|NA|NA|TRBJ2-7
CASSQTDSYEQYF
TGTGCCAGCAGTCAGACGGATTCCTACGAGCAGTACTTC
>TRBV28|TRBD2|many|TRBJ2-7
CASSSPYRGGGNSYEQYF
TGTGCCAGCAGTTCACCCTATAGAGGCGGGGGTAACTCCTACGAGCAGTACTTC
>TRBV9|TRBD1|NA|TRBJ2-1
CASSSRGYNEQFF
TGTGCCAGCAGCTCCAGGGGGTACAATGAGCAGTTCTTC
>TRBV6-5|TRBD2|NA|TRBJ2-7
CASSYSIAGGEEQYF
TGTGCCAGCAGTTACTCGATCGCGGGGGGTGAGGAGCAGTACTTC
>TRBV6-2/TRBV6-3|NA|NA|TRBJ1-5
CASSPTALGSNQPQHF
TGTGCCAGCAGTCCGACAGCGTTGGGGAGCAATCAGCCCCAGCATTTT
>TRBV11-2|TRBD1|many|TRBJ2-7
CASSLLPPGTGGRPEQYF
TGTGCCAGCAGCCTTCTCCCCCCCGGGACAGGGGGCCGGCCCGAGCAGTACTTC
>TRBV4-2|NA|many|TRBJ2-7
CASSQSYGGTYSYEQYF
TGTGCCAGCAGCCAGTCTTATGGGGGGACTTACTCCTACGAGCAGTACTTC
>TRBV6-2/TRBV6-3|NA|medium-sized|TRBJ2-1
CASSYGDNEQFF
TGTGCCAGCAGTTACGGCGACAATGAGCAGTTCTTC
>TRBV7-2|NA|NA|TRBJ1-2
CASSLEGYGYTF
TGTGCCAGCAGCTTGGAGGGATATGGCTACACCTTC
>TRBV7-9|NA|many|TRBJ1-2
CASSLEALWYGYTF
TGTGCCAGCAGCTTAGAGGCCCTGTGGTATGGCTACACCTTC
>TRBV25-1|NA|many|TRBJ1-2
CASLSGSEGYTF
TGTGCCAGCTTATCAGGGTCAGAGGGCTACACCTTC
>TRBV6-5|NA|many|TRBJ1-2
CASIGPGSNYGYTF
TGTGCCAGCATAGGCCCAGGGTCTAACTATGGCTACACCTTC
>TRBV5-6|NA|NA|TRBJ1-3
CASSLWTDLSGNTIYF
TGTGCCAGCAGCTTATGGACAGACTTATCTGGAAACACCATATATTTT
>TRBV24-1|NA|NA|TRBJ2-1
CANLIAPSNEQFF
TGTGCCAACCTCATTGCCCCTTCCAATGAGCAGTTCTTC
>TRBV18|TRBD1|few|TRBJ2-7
CASSPPWGQGAHEQYF
TGTGCCAGCTCACCACCTTGGGGACAGGGGGCGCACGAGCAGTACTTC
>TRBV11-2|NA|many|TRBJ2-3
CASSPGTPSSTDTQYF
TGTGCCAGCAGCCCCGGGACTCCATCTAGCACAGATACGCAGTATTTT
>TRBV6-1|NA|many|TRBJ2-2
CASSVLVVQGGTGELFF
TGTGCCAGCAGTGTATTGGTCGTACAGGGAGGCACCGGGGAGCTGTTTTTT
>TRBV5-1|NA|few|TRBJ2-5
CASSFRPDQETQYF
TGCGCCAGCAGCTTCAGACCCGACCAAGAGACCCAGTACTTC